Each of the 22 T cell receptor beta chains below was sequenced from the same sample in a study of Tregs in tolerant kidney transplant recipients. Profiling relied on immunoSEQ multiplex PCR, and the TCRdb table lists in-frame clones only, not all of them. In the table there are 90,000 to 130,000 clones, nearly 90% of which are singletons. The sample consisted of CD4+ T cells from blood, taken before the transplant. The receptor source for this set is a human donor who received a combined kidney and bone marrow transplant.

V gene TRBV4-1 combines with J gene TRBJ1-1; maybe TRBD1 (6 bases). The CDR3 has 15 amino acids. The V and J ends lost 4 bases and 1 base respectively, with 13 bases between them. The germline CDR1 and CDR2 sequences are MGHRA and YSYEKL. The CDR3 DNA sequence: TGCGCCAGCAGCCGAGCAGGGGCCACGAACACTGAAGCTTTCTTT. It codes for CASSRAGATNTEAFF.

This chain joins TRBV2 and TRBJ2-5, with D maybe TRBD2 (6 bases). Trimming cost V 2 bases and J 0 bases, with 16 bases left between them. CDR1 and CDR2 from the germline V gene are SNHLY and FYNNEI. This CDR3 spans 17 amino acids. CDR3 in amino acids: CASSERQLGSYQETQYF. CDR3 sequence (DNA): TGTGCCAGCAGTGAAAGGCAGCTCGGGAGCTACCAAGAGACCCAGTACTTC.

Of note for this clone: Other nucleotide sequences in the sample specify the same CDR3. The rearrangement links TRBV19 to TRBJ1-2; 10 nucleotides line up with TRBD1. V gave up 3 bases and J gave up 2 bases; unmatched junction bases: 3. CDR1 is LNHDA and CDR2 is SQIVND in the germline V gene (reference sequence). This CDR3 region has 15 residues. The CDR3 loop is CASSIGGQGNYGYTF. The CDR3 nucleotides read TGTGCCAGTAGTATCGGGGGACAGGGGAACTATGGCTACACCTTC.

The chain carries TRBV27 and TRBJ1-3; perhaps TRBD1 as D (5 bases). The V end was cut by 4 bases, the J end by 4 bases, with 14 bases between. Germline V gene lookup returns CDR1 MNHEY and CDR2 SMNVEV (reference sequence). The length of the CDR3 is 15 residues. The CDR3 reads CASSYQGVGGNTIYF. The CDR3 DNA is TGTGCCAGCAGTTATCAGGGCGTGGGAGGAAACACCATATATTTT.

The chain carries TRBV2 and TRBJ2-1; 14 nucleotides align to TRBD2. With V trimmed by 7 bases and J by 6 bases, 8 bases remained unmatched. The CDR3 has 16 amino acids. Germline CDR1 is SNHLY and CDR2 is FYNNEI. CDR3 region: CASNRLAGGQVNEQFF. In DNA, the CDR3 is TGTGCCAGCAATAGACTAGCGGGAGGGCAAGTCAATGAGCAGTTCTTC.

In this sample, this clone turned up a few times. The rearrangement joins TRBV6-5 to TRBJ1-2; 8 bases agree with TRBD1. From germline, CDR1 is MNHEY and CDR2 SVGAGI. This CDR3 has 13 residues. Losses at the gene ends were 4 bases for V and 10 bases for J; bases not matched to a gene: 8. CDR3 coding DNA: TGTGCCAGCAGTTTCCGGACAGGGAGGGCCTACACCTTC. This codes for CASSFRTGRAYTF.

The gene calls are TRBV6-1 and TRBJ2-7, with 8 bases matching TRBD2. The V gene end was trimmed by 6 bases and the J gene end by 4 bases; junction bases not matched to a gene: 11. Germline CDR1 and CDR2: MNHNS and SASEGT. The CDR3 is 15 residues long. CDR3 in DNA: TGTGCCAGCAGGGACCGAGCGGGAGTCATTTACGAGCAGTACTTC. It codes for CASRDRAGVIYEQYF.

This rearrangement joins TRBV5-1 to TRBJ2-7, with D maybe TRBD1 (5 bases). Germline-derived CDR1 and CDR2 are SGHRS and YFSETQ. The V and J ends lost 4 bases and 0 bases respectively, with 8 bases between them. This CDR3 is 13 amino acids long. In DNA, the CDR3 is TGCGCCAGCAGCGGGCAGGGCTCCTACGAGCAGTACTTC. It encodes CASSGQGSYEQYF.

The rearrangement links TRBV6-1 to TRBJ1-2; D is perhaps TRBD1 (5 bases). V lost 3 bases, J lost 8 bases, and 13 bases lay in between. The length of the CDR3 is 13 residues. Germline values: CDR1 MNHNS, CDR2 SASEGT. CDR3 bases: TGTGCCAGCAGTGAGTCGACAGTGGGCGGCTACACCTTC. Residues: CASSESTVGGYTF.

The chain combines TRBV11-3 with TRBJ2-5; D may be TRBD1 (6 bases). Deletions cut 5 bases from V and 6 bases from J, with 13 bases between. The CDR3 consists of 13 residues. Per germline, CDR1 SGHNT and CDR2 YENEEA. The CDR3 nucleotides read TGTGCCAGCAGCCAAGCCTGGGGGCAGACCCAGTACTTC. Translated, it gives CASSQAWGQTQYF.

The genes are TRBV6-1 and TRBJ1-6; D possibly corresponds to TRBD1 (5 bases). This CDR3 has 15 amino acids. Germline CDR1 and CDR2: MNHNS and SASEGT. Deletions cut 2 bases from V and 0 bases from J, with 5 bases between. CDR3 in amino acids: CASSERGSYNSPLHF. The CDR3 nucleotides are TGTGCCAGCAGTGAAAGGGGCTCCTATAATTCACCCCTCCACTTT.

The J gene is TRBJ2-1, the V gene TRBV10-3, with a weak D call TRBD1 (5 bases). V lost 0 bases to trimming and J lost 5 bases, with 14 bases between them. CDR3 size: 16 residues. The germline CDR1 and CDR2 sequences are ENHRY and SYGVKD. The CDR3 DNA follows: TGTGCCATCAGTGAGTCCCCAGGGTATTTTGACAATGAGCAGTTCTTC. It codes for CAISESPGYFDNEQFF.

The V and J genes are TRBV6-5 and TRBJ1-6; D is perhaps TRBD1 (6 bases). V was pared by 7 bases and J by 9 bases, with 16 bases between. CDR1 and CDR2 from the germline V gene are MNHEY and SVGAGI. The length of the CDR3 is 14 residues. As DNA, the CDR3 is TGTGCCAGCAACAACAGGGCTGTCGGTTCACCCCTCCACTTT. This translates into CASNNRAVGSPLHF.

CDR3 region: CASSWGGSDSNQPQHF. The DNA of the CDR3 is TGTGCCAGCAGTTGGGGGGGCTCCGATAGCAATCAGCCCCAGCATTTT. The chain recombines TRBV28 with TRBJ1-5; a weak D match, TRBD1 (6 bases). Germline V gene sequence: CDR1 MDHEN, CDR2 SYDVKM. V lost 4 bases to trimming and J lost 0 bases, with 13 bases between them. The CDR3 extends over 16 amino acids.

V and J are TRBV6-5 and TRBJ2-7; 12 bases match TRBD1. In germline, CDR1 is MNHEY, CDR2 SVGAGI. There are 13 residues in the CDR3. With V trimmed by 6 bases and J by 5 bases, 2 bases remained unmatched. The CDR3 sequence is CASSGTGGHEQYF. DNA of the CDR3: TGTGCCAGCAGCGGGACAGGGGGCCACGAGCAGTACTTC.

The CDR3 nucleotides are TGCGCCAGCAGCTCTACTAGCGGGAGTAGTCTGGGCGAGCAGTACTTC. This translates into CASSSTSGSSLGEQYF. This chain connects TRBV5-1 to TRBJ2-7; 11 bases fit TRBD2. The germline gives CDR1 SGHRS, CDR2 YFSETQ. This CDR3 is built from 16 residues. The V gene end was trimmed by 3 bases and the J gene end by 6 bases; junction bases not matched to a gene: 11.

The chain recombines TRBV11-2 with TRBJ1-3; 9 bases line up with TRBD1. The CDR3 length is 16 residues. Looked up from germline, CDR1 is SGHAT and CDR2 is FQNNGV. After removal of 4 bases from V and 2 bases from J, the junction contained 6 bases not matched to a gene. The CDR3 spells CASSSQGAWAGNTIYF. As DNA, the CDR3 is TGTGCCAGCAGCTCACAGGGGGCTTGGGCTGGAAACACCATATATTTT.

This clone was observed once. The rearrangement uses TRBV2 and TRBJ1-1; D gene ambiguous. This CDR3 is built from 15 residues. The V end lost 4 bases, the J end lost 8 bases, and 20 bases lay between the germline ends. Germline V gene sequence: CDR1 SNHLY, CDR2 FYNNEI. CDR3 sequence (DNA): TGTGCCAGCAGTGTGAATCTTGGGAGTGCGTCCGAAGCTTTCTTT. Translation: CASSVNLGSASEAFF.

In nucleotides, the CDR3 is TGTGCCAGCAGCGTAGGCCAGCGGGATGTCAATGAGCAGTTCTTC. Translated, it gives CASSVGQRDVNEQFF. This rearrangement joins TRBV9 to TRBJ2-1; TRBD2 matches at 7 bases. Germline V lookup: CDR1 SGDLS, CDR2 YYNGEE. V was clipped by 0 bases and J by 6 bases; unmatched bases: 6. The CDR3 consists of 15 residues.

The chain joins TRBV25-1 to TRBJ1-2; 7 bases agree with TRBD1. The V gene's germline CDR1 is MGHDK and CDR2 SYGVNS. V gave up 8 bases and J gave up 6 bases; unmatched junction bases: 6. This CDR3 is 12 amino acids long. The DNA of the CDR3 is TGTGCCAGCTGGACAGGCCCCGATGGCTACACCTTC. Amino acid sequence: CASWTGPDGYTF.

The rearrangement joins TRBV12-5 to TRBJ2-3; TRBD1 matches 7 bases. Germline-derived CDR1 and CDR2 are LGHNT and FRNRAP. This CDR3 is built from 15 residues. The V gene end was trimmed by 1 base and the J gene end by 4 bases; junction bases not matched to a gene: 5. The CDR3: CASGLGDSRADTQYF. CDR3 coding DNA: TGTGCTAGTGGTTTGGGGGACAGTAGAGCAGATACGCAGTATTTT.

A single count supports this clone. This chain joins TRBV10-1 and TRBJ2-2; 7 bases match TRBD1. Germline values: CDR1 WNHNN, CDR2 SYGVQD (reference sequence). This CDR3 is 14 amino acids long. Unmatched junction bases numbered 3, after V lost 2 bases and J lost 6 bases. CDR3 coding DNA: TGCGCCAGCAGTGAGACGCAGGGGGCCGGGGAGCTGTTTTTT. It is translated as CASSETQGAGELFF.